The 15 T cell receptor beta chains presented below share a single source sample, sequenced in a study of cytomegalovirus exposure and HLA in healthy donors (dated by TCRdb to the late 2010s). The protocol used for the library was the immunoSEQ multiplex PCR assay. For the multiplex PCR, a mixture combining 60 forward primers for TCR Vbeta segments and 13 reverse primers for TCR Jbeta segments was used. Imported from immuneACCESS, the table was reduced by TCRdb to in-frame sequences with V and J called. These copies leave out some clones; in studies compared against another copy, an unresolved V gene accounts for under half, and the cause of the remainder is not known. Within this sample are under 200,000 clones, with roughly 80% of them counted one time only. The ten top clones hold about 2% of the sample. Specimen: PBMCs. These TCRs come from a human donor in good health.

The rearrangement uses TRBV5-6 and TRBJ1-2, with D perhaps matching TRBD1 (6 bases). The germline V gene has CDR1 SGHDT and CDR2 YYEEEE. The CDR3 contains 15 residues. V was cut by 3 bases and J by 4 bases, with 16 bases left in between. CDR3: CASSSPAVGGYGYTF. The CDR3, as DNA: TGTGCCAGCAGCTCGCCCGCGGTAGGGGGCTATGGCTACACCTTC.

In its sample, this clone was seen once. V and J are TRBV5-4 and TRBJ1-5; D is undetermined. V gave up 1 base and J gave up 3 bases, with 11 bases separating them. The CDR3 length is 15 residues. Germline-derived CDR1 and CDR2 are SGHNT and YYREEE (reference sequence). CDR3 region: CASSLFEGDNQPQHF. The CDR3 bases are TGTGCCAGCAGCTTGTTCGAGGGAGACAATCAGCCCCAGCATTTT.

This chain links TRBV27 with TRBJ1-3, with 8 bases lining up with TRBD1. With V trimmed by 3 bases and J by 0 bases, 4 bases remained unmatched. CDR1 and CDR2 from the germline V gene are MNHEY and SMNVEV (reference sequence). The CDR3 is made up of 16 amino acids. The CDR3 DNA sequence: TGTGCCAGCAGTTTTACAGGGGGTTCCTCTGGAAACACCATATATTTT. Translating it yields CASSFTGGSSGNTIYF.

The V call is TRBV27, the J call TRBJ2-7, with D perhaps matching TRBD2 (5 bases). Germline loops: CDR1 MNHEY, CDR2 SMNVEV (reference sequence). Trimming removed 4 bases from V and 2 bases from J, with 15 bases in between. The CDR3 is 15 amino acids. The CDR3, as DNA: TGTGCCAGCAGTTCGCCCCGGGTGGAGGCCTACGAGCAGTACTTC. This translates into CASSSPRVEAYEQYF.

On this clone itself: One end of the junction varies from germline; a read error may be responsible. This chain connects TRBV10-3 to TRBJ1-6; TRBD1 matches 7 bases. CDR3 length equals 15 residues. The germline CDR1 and CDR2 sequences are ENHRY and SYGVKD. The CDR3 loop is CAISGDSSPNTPLHF. The CDR3 DNA follows: TGTGCCATCAGTGGGGACAGCTCACCTAATACACCCCTCCACTTT.

The table lists this clone with a few counts. The chain carries TRBV5-4 and TRBJ2-2, with TRBD1 identical over 7 bases. Germline CDR1 reads SGHNT; CDR2 reads YYREEE (reference sequence). The CDR3 covers 15 residues. V lost 4 bases and J lost 6; bases outside the gene matches: 9. The CDR3 DNA follows: TGTGCCAGCAGCCAAAGACAGGGATTGGCCGGGGAGCTGTTTTTT. Amino acids: CASSQRQGLAGELFF.

The chain employs TRBV28 and TRBJ1-2; 8 positions match TRBD1. Germline CDR1 and CDR2: MDHEN and SYDVKM. After removal of 2 bases from V and 5 bases from J, the junction contained 7 bases not matched to a gene. CDR3 length: 15 residues. CDR3 in DNA: TGTGCCAGCAGTTTACCCGGGACAGGAGATTATGGCTACACCTTC. This encodes CASSLPGTGDYGYTF.

The chain uses TRBV6-6 and TRBJ1-4; 8 bases align to TRBD1. CDR3 length: 16 amino acids. V lost 2 bases, J lost 8 bases, and 10 bases stayed unmatched. Germline CDR1 reads MNHNY; CDR2 reads SVGAGI (reference sequence). The chain's CDR3 is CASSYPDRGSWEKLFF. DNA of the CDR3: TGTGCCAGCAGTTACCCCGACAGGGGCAGTTGGGAAAAACTGTTTTTT.

This rearrangement joins TRBV11-3 to TRBJ2-7, with 12 bases matching TRBD1. Germline lookup yields CDR1 SGHNT and CDR2 YENEEA. V lost 4 bases and J lost 4; bases outside the gene matches: 8. There are 16 residues in the CDR3. The CDR3: CASSSLEGQGAYEQYF. CDR3 DNA sequence: TGTGCCAGCAGCTCATTGGAGGGACAGGGGGCATACGAGCAGTACTTC.

A few counts support this clone. The genes are TRBV6-4 and TRBJ2-7, with 10 bases lining up with TRBD2. Per the germline V gene, CDR1 is MRHNA and CDR2 is SNTAGT. The CDR3 totals 16 residues. V shed 11 bases, J shed 0 bases, and the junction held 13 bases outside the gene matches. The CDR3 here is CALNLAGEIFSYEQYF. In DNA form, the CDR3 reads TGTGCCCTTAACCTAGCGGGGGAAATATTCTCCTACGAGCAGTACTTC.

This chain connects TRBV9 to TRBJ2-1, with 9 bases fitting TRBD2. CDR3 length equals 14 residues. The germline V gene encodes CDR1 SGDLS and CDR2 YYNGEE. Germline trimming cut 2 bases from V and 4 bases from J; bases unmatched to any gene: 1. The CDR3 DNA reads as TGTGCCAGCAGCGTTAGCGGGGGTTACAATGAGCAGTTCTTC. This encodes CASSVSGGYNEQFF.

V gene TRBV5-5 combines with J gene TRBJ1-2; 7 bases match TRBD1. From germline, CDR1 is SGHKS and CDR2 YYEKEE (reference sequence). Trimming cost V 0 bases and J 2 bases; bases outside gene matches: 1. The CDR3 has 14 residues. CDR3 sequence: CASSLDRGNYGYTF. CDR3 in DNA: TGTGCCAGCAGCTTGGACAGGGGAAACTATGGCTACACCTTC.

CDR3 region: CASRLTGGAEKLFF. In DNA form, the CDR3 reads TGTGCCAGCAGGCTAACAGGGGGGGCTGAAAAACTGTTTTTT. The chain uses TRBV27 and TRBJ1-4; 8 nucleotides match TRBD1. The germline CDR1 and CDR2 sequences are MNHEY and SMNVEV (reference sequence). CDR3 length equals 14 residues. The J segment lost 7 bases and the V segment lost 6 bases, leaving 7 bases of the junction unmatched.

V is TRBV29-1 and J is TRBJ1-1; D is possibly TRBD1 (5 bases). Per the germline V gene, CDR1 is SQVTM and CDR2 is ANQGSEA. V was cut by 4 bases and J by 1 base, with 10 bases left in between. This CDR3 is built from 13 residues. CDR3 DNA sequence: TGCAGCGTTGCCGCAGGGTCGAACACTGAAGCTTTCTTT. Translated, it gives CSVAAGSNTEAFF.

This clone appeared a few times. The gene calls are TRBV7-9 and TRBJ2-3, with D possibly being TRBD1 (6 bases). Germline V CDR1 and CDR2: SEHNR, FQNEAQ (reference sequence). CDR3 size: 15 residues. Trimming left V 5 bases short and J 2 bases short, with 14 bases between. The CDR3 DNA follows: TGTGCCAGCAGCCAGCCGGGACAACTCACAGATACGCAGTATTTT. This sequence encodes CASSQPGQLTDTQYF.